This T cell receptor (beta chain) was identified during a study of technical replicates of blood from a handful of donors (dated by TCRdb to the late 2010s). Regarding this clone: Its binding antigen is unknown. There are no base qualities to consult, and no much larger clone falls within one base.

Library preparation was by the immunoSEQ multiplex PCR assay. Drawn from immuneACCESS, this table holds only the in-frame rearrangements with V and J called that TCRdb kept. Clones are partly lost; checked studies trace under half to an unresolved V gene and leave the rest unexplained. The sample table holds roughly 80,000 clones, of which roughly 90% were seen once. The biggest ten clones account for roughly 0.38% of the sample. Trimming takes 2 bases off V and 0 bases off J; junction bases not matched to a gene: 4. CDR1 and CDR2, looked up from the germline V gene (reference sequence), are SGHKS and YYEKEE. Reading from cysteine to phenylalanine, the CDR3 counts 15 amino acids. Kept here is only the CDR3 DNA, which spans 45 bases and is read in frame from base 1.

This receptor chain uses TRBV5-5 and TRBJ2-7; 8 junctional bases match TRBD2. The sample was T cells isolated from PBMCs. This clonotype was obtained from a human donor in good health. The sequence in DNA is TGTGCCAGCAGCTTTTCCGGGACTAGCTCCTACGAGCAGTACTTC. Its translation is CASSFSGTSSYEQYF.